The 23 T cell receptor beta chains below all came from one sample that was sequenced in a study of blood T cell repertoires in COVID-19. Assay: immunoSEQ multiplex PCR; the TCRdb copy retains only in-frame clones and omits some. The data contain 270,000 or so clones, 70% to 90% of them singletons. The sequenced sample was peripheral blood. The receptors come from a young woman with COVID-19, enrolled during active disease.

This sequence joins TRBV12-3 or TRBV12-4 and TRBJ1-2; D is possibly TRBD1 (6 bases). V lost 3 bases, J lost 8 bases, and 7 bases lay in between. The CDR3 spans 11 residues. CDR3 residues: CASSLDRGYTF. DNA of the CDR3: TGTGCCAGCAGTTTGGACAGAGGCTACACCTTC.

The V gene is TRBV5-8, the J gene TRBJ2-7; the D gene is possibly TRBD2 (6 bases). Germline V gene data show CDR1 as SGHTS and CDR2 as YDEGEE. The V and J ends lost 5 bases and 3 bases respectively, with 12 bases between them. This CDR3 is built from 13 residues. The CDR3 DNA is TGTGCCAGCAGGCCAAGTAGCGGCTACGAGCAGTACTTC. Translation: CASRPSSGYEQYF.

The J gene is TRBJ1-5, the V gene TRBV6-1, with 7 bases fitting TRBD1. This CDR3 contains 16 residues. V lost 3 bases and J lost 6; bases outside the gene matches: 11. CDR1 and CDR2 from the germline V gene are MNHNS and SASEGT. CDR3 nucleotide sequence: TGTGCCAGCAGTGATCCCCGGCAGGGGGGACGTCAGCCCCAGCATTTT. Translating gives CASSDPRQGGRQPQHF.

The chain has TRBV6-5 and TRBJ1-2; TRBD1 aligns across 7 bases. The CDR3 length is 14 residues. Germline V gene lookup returns CDR1 MNHEY and CDR2 SVGAGI. J gave up 2 bases and V 5 bases, and 5 bases lay outside the gene matches. The CDR3 sequence is CASSMTGINYGYTF. The CDR3 region has the DNA TGTGCCAGCAGTATGACAGGGATAAACTATGGCTACACCTTC.

Many counts were recorded for this clone. The chain combines TRBV27 with TRBJ1-4, with TRBD1 identical over 8 bases. Trimming took 10 bases from V and 11 from J; bases not matched to a gene: 18. The germline gives CDR1 MNHEY, CDR2 SMNVEV (reference sequence). The CDR3 consists of 15 residues. The CDR3: CATKMGNSGGEKLFF. In DNA, the CDR3 is TGTGCCACCAAAATGGGGAATTCAGGGGGCGAGAAACTGTTTTTT.

The rearrangement uses TRBV20-1 and TRBJ2-5, with 8 bases lining up with TRBD1. The CDR3 totals 11 residues. Germline CDR1 reads DFQATT; CDR2 reads SNEGSKA (reference sequence). Losses at the gene ends were 8 bases for V and 5 bases for J; bases not matched to a gene: 4. DNA for the CDR3: TGCAGTAGACAGGGGTTGGAGACCCAGTACTTC. It codes for CSRQGLETQYF.

This clone was detected a few times. V gene TRBV5-4 combines with J gene TRBJ2-7; D perhaps matches TRBD1 (7 bases). This CDR3 contains 16 residues. Trimming took 4 bases from V and 0 from J, leaving 17 bases between them. CDR1 and CDR2 (germline): SGHNT, YYREEE (reference sequence). CDR3 bases: TGTGCCAGCAGCCAAGGCGGGACAGTTTTCTCCTACGAGCAGTACTTC. It yields the protein CASSQGGTVFSYEQYF.

This clone was recorded a few times. V gene TRBV2 combines with J gene TRBJ1-2, with D tentatively TRBD1 (5 bases). Looked up from germline, CDR1 is SNHLY and CDR2 is FYNNEI. The V end lost 6 bases, the J end lost 4 bases, and 12 bases lay between the germline ends. There are 13 residues in the CDR3. The CDR3 DNA reads TGTGCCAGCAGCTATGACAGTCTCTATGGCTACACCTTC. Translation: CASSYDSLYGYTF.

This sequence joins TRBV24-1 and TRBJ2-4; maybe TRBD1 (6 bases). Trimming took off 5 bases at V and 0 bases at J, with 13 bases between the two ends. Germline V gene lookup returns CDR1 KGHDR and CDR2 SFDVKD. The CDR3 runs to 16 residues. CDR3 loop: CATSGGQILAKNIQYF. The CDR3 DNA reads TGTGCCACCAGTGGTGGACAGATATTAGCCAAAAACATTCAGTACTTC.

The chain carries TRBV5-4 and TRBJ2-5, with D perhaps matching TRBD2 (6 bases). This CDR3 comprises 14 residues. Trimming took 3 bases from V and 0 from J, leaving 9 bases between them. The germline gives CDR1 SGHNT, CDR2 YYREEE (reference sequence). As DNA, the CDR3 is TGTGCCAGCAGCTCAGGGACTTACCAAGAGACCCAGTACTTC. It is translated as CASSSGTYQETQYF.

This chain joins TRBV4-1 and TRBJ2-1; 8 nucleotides match TRBD2. Trimming at V came to 1 base and at J to 4 bases, leaving 6 bases not matched to a gene. The CDR3 totals 16 residues. Germline V gives CDR1 MGHRA, CDR2 YSYEKL. The CDR3 bases are TGCGCCAGCAGCCAAGGACTAGCGAACGCTTACAATGAGCAGTTCTTC. It codes for CASSQGLANAYNEQFF.

V is TRBV10-3 and J is TRBJ2-1; D is possibly TRBD2 (6 bases). This CDR3 is 13 amino acids long. The V end was cut by 7 bases, the J end by 5 bases, with 12 bases between. Germline V gives CDR1 ENHRY, CDR2 SYGVKD. The CDR3 protein is CAINRDSDNEQFF. The CDR3 coding sequence is TGTGCCATCAACCGGGACTCTGACAATGAGCAGTTCTTC.

The chain combines TRBV7-9 with TRBJ1-1, with a tentative D call TRBD1 (6 bases). CDR1 and CDR2 from the germline V gene are SEHNR and FQNEAQ (reference sequence). V lost 5 bases and J 5 bases, leaving 12 bases between the germline ends. This CDR3 region has 13 residues. CDR3 nucleotides: TGTGCCAGCAGCCCCCCAGGGGCTACTGAAGCTTTCTTT. It codes for CASSPPGATEAFF.

V is TRBV10-3 and J is TRBJ2-1, with 7 positions matching TRBD2. Trimming removed 2 bases from V and 11 bases from J; junction bases left unmatched: 12. The V gene's germline CDR1 is ENHRY and CDR2 SYGVKD. The CDR3 spans 15 residues. DNA for the CDR3: TGTGCCATCAGTGAGAGCGCCGGGTGGGGGGGACAGCAGTTCTTC. Its protein product is CAISESAGWGGQQFF.

This clone has a single count. V is TRBV15 and J is TRBJ1-2; 9 bases are shared with TRBD1. In germline, CDR1 is LNHNV, CDR2 YYDKDF (reference sequence). V lost 5 bases to trimming and J lost 3 bases; unmatched junction nucleotides: 10. The CDR3 contains 16 residues. The CDR3 DNA follows: TGTGCCACCAGCCGAACAGGGGGCGCCCCGTACTATGGCTACACCTTC. Translating gives CATSRTGGAPYYGYTF.

This rearrangement joins TRBV2 to TRBJ2-1; 11 bases are shared with TRBD2. The CDR3 length is 15 residues. V lost 6 bases to trimming and J lost 6 bases; unmatched junction nucleotides: 7. In germline, CDR1 is SNHLY, CDR2 FYNNEI. This chain's CDR3 is CASRPSGGLFNEQFF. CDR3 sequence (DNA): TGTGCCAGCAGGCCTAGCGGGGGGCTTTTCAATGAGCAGTTCTTC. The full variable domain, with the rest looked up from reference TRBV2 and TRBJ2-1, is EPEVTQTPSHQVTQMGQEVILRCVPISNHLYFYWYRQILGQKVEFLVSFYNNEISEKSEIFDDQFSVERPDGSNFTLKIRSTKLEDSAMYFCASRPSGGLFNEQFFGPGTRLTVL.

The sample holds one count of this clone. V gene TRBV5-1 combines with J gene TRBJ1-2; unclear D gene. The CDR3 runs to 13 residues. The germline V gene encodes CDR1 SGHRS and CDR2 YFSETQ. The V end was cut by 0 bases, the J end by 7 bases, with 10 bases between. CDR3 DNA: TGCGCCAGCAGCTTGGAGGCAGAGGGTGGCTACACCTTC. Translating gives CASSLEAEGGYTF.

The chain employs TRBV5-1 and TRBJ1-3; D might be TRBD1 (5 bases). Looked up from germline, CDR1 is SGHRS and CDR2 is YFSETQ. This CDR3 is built from 16 residues. V was trimmed by 4 bases and J by 3 bases, leaving 17 bases between them. The CDR3 here is CASSILGGAGGNTIYF. The CDR3 DNA follows: TGCGCCAGCAGCATTTTGGGAGGGGCAGGTGGAAACACCATATATTTT.

CDR3 DNA: TGTGCCAGCTCACCGAGGGGGCTGTACACCGGGGAGCTGTTTTTT. Amino acid sequence: CASSPRGLYTGELFF. The V call is TRBV18, the J call TRBJ2-2; 7 positions match TRBD1. The CDR3 is 15 amino acids. V lost 3 bases and J lost 3; bases outside the gene matches: 4. The V gene's germline CDR1 is KGHSH and CDR2 LQKENI.

The chain is built from TRBV5-1 and TRBJ2-2; D might be TRBD2 (6 bases). Germline V gives CDR1 SGHRS, CDR2 YFSETQ. Trimming cost V 4 bases and J 6 bases, with 16 bases left between them. The CDR3 runs to 15 residues. The CDR3 DNA sequence: TGCGCCAGCAGCGTCCAGGGAGGTGGGGCCGGGGAGCTGTTTTTT. Its protein product is CASSVQGGGAGELFF.

This chain uses TRBV12-2 with TRBJ2-7; the D segment call TRBD2 is taken from the table without a DNA check. TRBV12-2 counts as a pseudogene. The CDR3 loop spans 16 amino acids. CDR3 DNA sequence: TGTGCAAGTCGCAAAACCTTGACTAGCGGGCTCTACGAGCAGTACTTC. Amino acid sequence: CASRKTLTSGLYEQYF.

The rearrangement joins TRBV5-1 to TRBJ2-7; 8 bases map to TRBD1. The CDR3 loop spans 15 amino acids. Trimming removed 4 bases from V and 5 bases from J; junction bases left unmatched: 11. CDR1 is SGHRS, CDR2 YFSETQ, per germline. The CDR3: CASSEADRGRNEQYF. The DNA for the CDR3 is TGCGCCAGCAGCGAAGCTGACAGGGGAAGGAACGAGCAGTACTTC.

This chain joins TRBV11-3 and TRBJ2-7, with 9 positions matching TRBD1. V lost 5 bases to trimming and J lost 5 bases; unmatched junction nucleotides: 4. The CDR3 is made up of 13 amino acids. In germline, CDR1 is SGHNT, CDR2 YENEEA. CDR3 amino acids: CASSPWTGDEQYF. The CDR3 nucleotides are TGTGCCAGCAGCCCATGGACAGGGGACGAGCAGTACTTC.